The 30 T cell receptor beta chains given below trace back to one sample, sequenced in a study of Ad26.COV2.S vaccination and SARS-CoV-2 variants. Treatment meaning: about 20 received Ad26.COV2.S at low or high dose, single or two shots; about 5 received placebo; per-sample allocation not given. Each sample was drawn 63 days after the first injection (of vaccine or placebo). The assay was immunoSEQ multiplex PCR, and TCRdb's table has in-frame clones only and misses some. The sample lists around 450,000 clones, 75% to 90% occurring once. The input for sequencing was peripheral blood, taken in a trial of Ad26.COV2.S vaccine versus placebo. The source is a person between 18 and 60 years old who received the Ad26.COV2.S COVID-19 vaccine or a placebo.

This clone was seen only a few times. The rearrangement links TRBV18 to TRBJ1-2; TRBD1 agrees at 8 bases. This CDR3 spans 14 amino acids. V lost 3 bases, J lost 5 bases, and 5 bases stayed unmatched. CDR1 and CDR2 from the germline V gene are KGHSH and LQKENI. The DNA of the CDR3 is TGTGCCAGCTCACCCCAGGGGGCGGGGTATGGCTACACCTTC. Its translation: CASSPQGAGYGYTF. Using reference TRBV18 and TRBJ1-2 for the parts outside the CDR3, the full variable domain is NAGVMQNPRHLVRRRGQEARLRCSPMKGHSHVYWYRQLPEEGLKFMVYLQKENIIDESGMPKERFSAEFPKEGPSILRIQQVVRGDSAAYFCASSPQGAGYGYTFGSGTRLTVV.

The V and J genes are TRBV7-9 and TRBJ1-1; a weak D match, TRBD1 (5 bases). The CDR3 length is 14 residues. V lost 6 bases to trimming and J lost 6 bases, with 17 bases between them. From germline, CDR1 is SEHNR and CDR2 FQNEAQ (reference sequence). The CDR3 DNA sequence: TGTGCCAGCAGGGACGGGGGACTCCATGCTGAAGCTTTCTTT. Protein sequence: CASRDGGLHAEAFF.

The genes are TRBV4-1 and TRBJ2-3; D is ambiguous. V was trimmed by 1 base and J by 0 bases, leaving 8 bases between them. In germline, CDR1 is MGHRA, CDR2 YSYEKL. This CDR3 has 15 residues. The CDR3 region has the DNA TGCGCCAGCAGCCAAGCACTGGTGAGCACAGATACGCAGTATTTT. Its translation is CASSQALVSTDTQYF.

The chain recombines TRBV19 with TRBJ1-5; possible D gene TRBD1, 6 bases. This CDR3 spans 16 amino acids. Deletions cut 4 bases from V and 0 bases from J, with 13 bases between. Germline values: CDR1 LNHDA, CDR2 SQIVND (reference sequence). The CDR3 reads CASSNRQAYSNQPQHF. The CDR3 coding sequence is TGTGCCAGTAGTAACCGACAGGCCTATAGCAATCAGCCCCAGCATTTT.

The chain joins TRBV24-1 to TRBJ2-3; perhaps TRBD1 as D (5 bases). V was clipped by 10 bases and J by 0 bases, with 7 bases between them. CDR3 length: 12 residues. Germline V CDR1 and CDR2: KGHDR, SFDVKD. CDR3 protein: CATQGSTDTQYF. The CDR3 nucleotides read TGTGCCACGCAGGGAAGCACAGATACGCAGTATTTT.

The J gene is TRBJ1-5, the V gene TRBV5-6, with D unresolved. V lost 1 base and J 5 bases, leaving 4 bases between the germline ends. The CDR3 sequence is 12 residues long. The germline V gene encodes CDR1 SGHDT and CDR2 YYEEEE. CDR3: CASSLIDQPQHF. The CDR3 DNA is TGTGCCAGCAGCTTGATAGATCAGCCCCAGCATTTT.

This clone has a single count. Since no conserved phenylalanine or tryptophan closes the CDR3, a read error is the likely cause. The limits of the CDR3 on the DNA are not certain, so only TCRdb's listed CDR3 is given. This chain joins TRBV5-1 and TRBJ1-2; the table's D call, TRBD1, has no DNA check behind it. Germline CDR1 is SGHRS and CDR2 is YFSETQ. With termini counted, the CDR3 has 13 amino acids. The chain's CDR3 is CASSFPGGQGTSL.

This clone was picked up a small number of times. The chain combines TRBV5-4 with TRBJ2-2; possible D gene TRBD1, 5 bases. The ends were cut back, 9 bases at V and 0 bases at J, with 12 bases in the middle. This CDR3 is 14 amino acids long. Germline CDR1 reads SGHNT; CDR2 reads YYREEE (reference sequence). This chain's CDR3 is CATLTAPNTGELFF. In nucleotides, the CDR3 is TGTGCCACCTTGACAGCCCCGAACACCGGGGAGCTGTTTTTT. The variable domain in full, with the rest retrieved from reference TRBV5-4 and TRBJ2-2, is ETGVTQSPTHLIKTRGQQVTLRCSSQSGHNTVSWYQQALGQGPQFIFQYYREEENGRGNFPPRFSGLQFPNYSSELNVNALELDDSALYLCATLTAPNTGELFFGEGSRLTVL.

The chain has TRBV30 and TRBJ2-7, with 7 bases identical to TRBD2. CDR3 length: 15 residues. Germline trimming cut 3 bases from V and 0 bases from J; bases unmatched to any gene: 8. Germline CDR1 reads GTSNPN; CDR2 reads SVGIG (reference sequence). The CDR3 is CAWRASGGGSYEQYV. The CDR3 nucleotides read TGTGCCTGGAGGGCTTCGGGCGGGGGCTCCTACGAGCAGTACGTC.

The chain couples TRBV5-1 to TRBJ1-1, with D unclear. The CDR3 runs 12 residues. CDR1 is SGHRS and CDR2 is YFSETQ in the germline V gene. V lost 4 bases to trimming and J lost 10 bases, with 14 bases between them. Here the CDR3 DNA reads TGCGCCAGCAGCCTGGACCTCGCTGGAGCTTTCTTT. Its protein product is CASSLDLAGAFF.

V usage is TRBV28 and J usage is TRBJ1-1, with D hard to call. V was clipped by 6 bases and J by 0 bases, with 14 bases between them. This CDR3 is 15 amino acids long. Germline-derived CDR1 and CDR2 are MDHEN and SYDVKM. The CDR3 nucleotides are TGTGCCAGCAGACACCCGGACCGAATGAACACTGAAGCTTTCTTT. Its translation: CASRHPDRMNTEAFF.

The rearrangement joins TRBV4-3 to TRBJ1-4; maybe TRBD1 (6 bases). Trimming removed 4 bases at V and 5 bases at J, with 26 bases between. The CDR3 covers 19 residues. Germline CDR1 and CDR2: LGHNA and YSLEER. The CDR3: CASSPSGRGGNSANEKLFF. The CDR3 DNA reads as TGCGCCAGCAGCCCCTCAGGCAGGGGAGGTAACTCGGCGAATGAAAAACTGTTTTTT.

This clone was seen a few times. V is TRBV19 and J is TRBJ1-2; D possibly corresponds to TRBD1 (5 bases). The V end was cut by 4 bases, the J end by 0 bases, with 12 bases between. Germline-derived CDR1 and CDR2 are LNHDA and SQIVND (reference sequence). The CDR3 has 15 amino acids. As DNA, the CDR3 is TGTGCCAGTAGTAGCCCAGGGCAAGCTAACTATGGCTACACCTTC. Encoded protein: CASSSPGQANYGYTF.

This chain links TRBV3-1 (or the pseudogene TRBV3-2) with TRBJ2-1; 12 nucleotides match TRBD2. Germline V gene lookup returns CDR1 LGHDT and CDR2 YNNKEL (reference sequence). This CDR3 region has 18 residues. V lost 0 bases and J lost 7; bases outside the gene matches: 10. The CDR3 loop is CASSQDGAWTSGKNEQFF. The CDR3 nucleotides read TGTGCCAGCAGCCAAGATGGGGCTTGGACTAGCGGGAAAAATGAGCAGTTCTTC.

The CDR3 bases are TGTGCCAGCAGCGTAGTGGGAGGAGGGGGAGGTACGGGCGGCTACACCTTC. Protein product: CASSVVGGGGGTGGYTF. The chain uses TRBV9 and TRBJ1-2, with D possibly TRBD1 on 6 matching bases. The length of the CDR3 is 17 residues. Germline V gene lookup returns CDR1 SGDLS and CDR2 YYNGEE. Between the trimmed V and J ends, which lost 0 bases and 8 bases, there was a span of 23 bases.

The gene calls are TRBV11-2 and TRBJ1-5, with 8 bases that match TRBD1. CDR3 length: 14 amino acids. Germline loops: CDR1 SGHAT, CDR2 FQNNGV. V was pared by 5 bases and J by 4 bases, with 4 bases of the junction left unmatched. For the CDR3, the DNA is TGTGCCAGCAGCCGCGACAGGGGAAATCAGCCCCAGCATTTT. Translation: CASSRDRGNQPQHF.

The chain uses TRBV19 and TRBJ2-6; D call uncertain. The germline CDR1 and CDR2 sequences are LNHDA and SQIVND (reference sequence). CDR3 length: 16 amino acids. V was clipped by 3 bases and J by 0 bases, with 9 bases between them. The CDR3 reads CASSISPGSGANVLTF. The CDR3 DNA is TGTGCCAGTAGTATCTCTCCGGGCTCTGGGGCCAACGTCCTGACTTTC. Full variable domain (outside the CDR3, taken from reference TRBV19 and TRBJ2-6): DGGITQSPKYLFRKEGQNVTLSCEQNLNHDAMYWYRQDPGQGLRLIYYSQIVNDFQKGDIAEGYSVSREKKESFPLTVTSAQKNPTAFYLCASSISPGSGANVLTFGAGSRLTVL.

The chain couples TRBV24-1 to TRBJ2-2, with 14 bases identical to TRBD2. V was clipped by 3 bases and J by 6 bases; unmatched bases: 8. This CDR3 is built from 18 residues. The germline CDR1 and CDR2 sequences are KGHDR and SFDVKD. The CDR3 here is CATSDPPGLAGGSGELFF. Written as DNA, the CDR3 is TGTGCCACCAGTGATCCCCCTGGACTAGCGGGAGGATCCGGGGAGCTGTTTTTT.

This rearrangement joins TRBV7-9 to TRBJ2-5; the match to TRBD2 covers 8 bases. Germline V gene sequence: CDR1 SEHNR, CDR2 FQNEAQ (reference sequence). After removal of 4 bases from V and 1 base from J, the junction contained 8 bases not matched to a gene. The CDR3 is made up of 16 amino acids. CDR3 DNA sequence: TGTGCCAGCAGCTCTACGTTAGCGGGGCTCCAAGAGACCCAGTACTTC. This gives the protein CASSSTLAGLQETQYF.

V and J are TRBV6-2 or TRBV6-3 and TRBJ1-2; D ambiguous. The CDR3 contains 12 residues. Trimming took 2 bases from V and 7 from J, leaving 8 bases between them. Germline CDR1 and CDR2: MNHEY and SVGEGT. CDR3 residues: CASSYIRSGYTF. CDR3 DNA sequence: TGTGCCAGCAGTTACATCAGGAGTGGCTACACCTTC.

The CDR3 sequence: CASSFFDRDGNGYTF. The DNA for the CDR3 is TGTGCCAGCAGTTTCTTCGACCGGGACGGAAATGGCTACACCTTC. The rearrangement links TRBV28 to TRBJ1-2; tentative D call: TRBD1 (5 bases). This CDR3 spans 15 amino acids. V shed 3 bases and J shed 6 bases, with 17 bases lying between them. Looked up from germline, CDR1 is MDHEN and CDR2 is SYDVKM.

This chain links TRBV6-5 with TRBJ1-2; TRBD1 matches at 7 bases. The J segment lost 5 bases and the V segment lost 0 bases, leaving 3 bases of the junction unmatched. This CDR3 has 14 amino acids. Germline V CDR1 and CDR2: MNHEY, SVGAGI. CDR3 sequence reads: CASSYSPTGYGYTF. CDR3 in DNA: TGTGCCAGCAGTTACTCGCCGACAGGGTATGGCTACACCTTC.

V is TRBV7-9 and J is TRBJ1-6, with 7 nucleotides matching TRBD1. With 5 bases clipped from V and 8 bases from J, the junction kept 9 bases outside the gene matches. Per the germline V gene, CDR1 is SEHNR and CDR2 is FQNEAQ (reference sequence). The CDR3 spans 15 residues. The CDR3: CASSGRQGPDSPLHF. In DNA form, the CDR3 reads TGTGCCAGCAGCGGCCGACAGGGTCCGGATTCACCCCTCCACTTT.

V is TRBV11-2 and J is TRBJ1-1; a possible D gene is TRBD1 (5 bases). The V end lost 1 base, the J end lost 4 bases, and 10 bases lay between the germline ends. In germline, CDR1 is SGHAT, CDR2 FQNNGV. This CDR3 region has 14 residues. This CDR3 is CASSLGGWATEAFF. The CDR3, as DNA: TGTGCCAGCAGCTTAGGGGGGTGGGCCACTGAAGCTTTCTTT.

The V and J genes are TRBV3-1 (or the pseudogene TRBV3-2) and TRBJ2-5, with D unclear. V was clipped by 3 bases and J by 5 bases, with 13 bases between them. Germline V CDR1 and CDR2: LGHDT, YNNKEL (reference sequence). The CDR3 covers 14 residues. The CDR3 DNA sequence: TGTGCCAGCAGCCAGGAGATCATCTGGGAGACCCAGTACTTC. This encodes CASSQEIIWETQYF.

This sequence joins TRBV7-8 and TRBJ2-4; 9 nucleotides agree with TRBD2. The CDR3 length is 16 residues. The germline V gene has CDR1 SGHVS and CDR2 FQNEAQ. The V and J ends lost 1 base and 8 bases, in that order; junction bases with no gene match: 9. The CDR3 nucleotides are TGTGCCAGCAGCTTAGATCCCCCAGCTAGCGGGGACATTCAGTACTTC. This sequence encodes CASSLDPPASGDIQYF.

The chain employs TRBV5-4 and TRBJ2-1; 9 positions agree with TRBD1. Trimming took 7 bases from V and 8 from J; bases not matched to a gene: 13. The CDR3 is 15 residues long. The germline gives CDR1 SGHNT, CDR2 YYREEE (reference sequence). The CDR3 sequence: CASGSDRGRVYEQFF. In nucleotides, the CDR3 is TGTGCCAGCGGATCAGACAGGGGGAGGGTCTATGAGCAGTTCTTC.

The chain uses TRBV12-5 and TRBJ1-3, with D possibly TRBD1 on 6 matching bases. CDR3 length equals 14 residues. Trimming left V 6 bases short and J 0 bases short, with 9 bases between. The germline CDR1 and CDR2 sequences are LGHNT and FRNRAP. The DNA for the CDR3 is TGTGCTAGTGGCCTGGACAGCTCTGGAAACACCATATATTTT. Translating gives CASGLDSSGNTIYF.

The chain links TRBV4-3 to TRBJ1-4; D uncertain. This CDR3 contains 14 residues. The V gene's germline CDR1 is LGHNA and CDR2 YSLEER. Trimming removed 0 bases at V and 4 bases at J, with 6 bases between. CDR3 protein: CASSQEWSNEKLFF. The CDR3 coding sequence is TGCGCCAGCAGCCAAGAGTGGAGTAATGAAAAACTGTTTTTT.

The CDR3 spells CASSPPTGELFF. Written as DNA, the CDR3 is TGTGCCAGCAGCCCACCGACCGGGGAGCTGTTTTTT. The rearrangement links TRBV11-3 to TRBJ2-2; D uncertain. The CDR3 sequence is 12 residues long. The germline V gene has CDR1 SGHNT and CDR2 YENEEA. V lost 5 bases to trimming and J lost 5 bases, with 6 bases between them.